This TCR beta chain was sequenced in a study of T-cell memory formation after mild COVID-19. The study's findings and limits: CD4+ bias marked clones expanding day 15 to 37, unlike balanced contracting clones. Clones from the second wave (peaking day 37) had unconfirmed SARS-CoV-2 specificity.

Germline V CDR1 and CDR2: GTSNPN, SVGIG (reference sequence). CDR3 length equals 8 residues. V was cut by 8 bases and J by 6 bases, with 2 bases left in between. Only a few counts were recorded for this clonotype. Its cognate antigen is unknown. TCRdb re-analysed the 5' RACE reads in MiXCR, keeping a single row per CDR3 protein. Of roughly 600,000 distinct CDR3 sequences in the sample, approximately 18% are singletons; the top ten hold around 12%. The chain combines TRBV30 with TRBJ2-1; D gene unclear. Sequenced: PBMCs or a T cell subset sorted from them (not recorded which). The TCR originated in an adult woman who had mild COVID-19 (a few samples of this study predate the infection). Cell type and time point are not known. The CDR3 region is CAVNEQFF. The CDR3 DNA is TGTGCCGTCAATGAGCAGTTCTTC.